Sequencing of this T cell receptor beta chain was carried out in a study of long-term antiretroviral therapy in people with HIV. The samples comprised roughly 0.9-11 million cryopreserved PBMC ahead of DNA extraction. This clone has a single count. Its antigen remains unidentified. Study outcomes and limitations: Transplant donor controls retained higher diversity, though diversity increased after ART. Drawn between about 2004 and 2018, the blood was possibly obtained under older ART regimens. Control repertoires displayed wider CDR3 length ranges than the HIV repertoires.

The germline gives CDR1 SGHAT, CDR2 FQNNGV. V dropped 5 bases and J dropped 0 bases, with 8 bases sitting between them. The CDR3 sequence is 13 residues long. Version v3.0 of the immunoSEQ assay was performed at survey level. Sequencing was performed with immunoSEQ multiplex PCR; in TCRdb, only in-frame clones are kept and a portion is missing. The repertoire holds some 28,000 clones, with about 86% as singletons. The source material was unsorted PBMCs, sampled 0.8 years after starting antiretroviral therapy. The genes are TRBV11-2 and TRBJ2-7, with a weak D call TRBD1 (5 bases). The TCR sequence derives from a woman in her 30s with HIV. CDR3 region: CASSADISYEQYV. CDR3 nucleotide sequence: TGTGCCAGCAGCGCGGACATCTCCTACGAGCAGTACGTC.